Below, 15 T cell receptor beta chains from the same sample are listed, as sequenced in a study of blood T cells in healthy people across ages. A second PCR, run for roughly 7 to 12 cycles, used a sample-barcoded 5' primer plus a J-beta primer mix. TCRdb fed the 5' RACE reads into MiXCR, producing one record per CDR3 protein. Among approximately 730,000 distinct CDR3 sequences listed, about 48% were seen once. Sequencing was done on a sample of blood. Every receptor here comes from an elderly man in good health.

This clonotype was recorded a few times. The J gene is TRBJ2-1, the V gene TRBV20-1, with D maybe TRBD2 (6 bases). The CDR3 is 14 amino acids. Germline CDR1 DFQATT, CDR2 SNEGSKA (reference sequence). The V end was cut by 6 bases, the J end by 8 bases, with 20 bases between. The CDR3 bases are TGCAGTGCCCAAACCGGAGGGAGTCACGATGAGCAGTTCTTC. Its protein is CSAQTGGSHDEQFF.

The genes are TRBV4-1 and TRBJ2-7, with TRBD1 identical over 7 bases. This CDR3 has 18 residues. Trimming at V came to 0 bases and at J to 2 bases, leaving 13 bases not matched to a gene. Germline V gene data show CDR1 as MGHRA and CDR2 as YSYEKL. The CDR3 DNA reads as TGCGCCAGCAGCCAAGATAAGACAGGGCCCCAAGGGACCTACGAGCAGTACTTC. Encoded protein: CASSQDKTGPQGTYEQYF.

This chain uses TRBV20-1 with TRBJ2-5; TRBD2 aligns across 10 bases. The germline gives CDR1 DFQATT, CDR2 SNEGSKA (reference sequence). The V segment lost 7 bases and the J segment 1 base; nucleotides outside the gene matches: 6. This CDR3 contains 14 residues. Here the CDR3 reads CSEGLAGVQETQYF. The CDR3 DNA sequence: TGCAGTGAAGGGCTAGCGGGAGTCCAAGAGACCCAGTACTTC.

This clonotype was seen a few times. It may be a read error: a sequence one base away is much more abundant. The chain combines TRBV20-1 with TRBJ2-1; 8 bases line up with TRBD2. The assigned J gene may be wrong: the sequence end matches TRBJ2-7 better. Germline V gene data show CDR1 as DFQATT and CDR2 as SNEGSKA (reference sequence). The CDR3 loop spans 18 amino acids. The CDR3 loop is CSARDWPSGQSSYNEQYF. The CDR3 DNA follows: TGCAGTGCTAGAGATTGGCCTAGCGGGCAGAGCTCCTACAATGAGCAGTACTTC.

This clonotype was found a few times. This chain links TRBV6-2 or TRBV6-3 with TRBJ2-3; 7 bases are shared with TRBD1. This CDR3 region has 15 residues. Germline assignment: CDR1 MNHEY and CDR2 SVGEGT. Trimming at V came to 4 bases and at J to 14 bases, leaving 18 bases not matched to a gene. DNA of the CDR3: TGTGCCAGCAGTTCGACAGGGCCGGAGCACAGATACGCGTATTTT. It yields the protein CASSSTGPEHRYAYF.

V and J are TRBV10-3 and TRBJ2-7; D possibly uses TRBD1 or TRBD2 (5 bases each). Trimming removed 8 bases from V and 2 bases from J, with 16 bases in between. CDR3 length equals 14 residues. Germline V gene sequence: CDR1 ENHRY, CDR2 SYGVKD. DNA of the CDR3: TGTGCCATCGGGGACGGTGGATTTCCCTACGAGCAGTACTTC. It codes for CAIGDGGFPYEQYF.

The chain couples TRBV27 to TRBJ2-7, with 8 bases aligning to TRBD2. Germline values: CDR1 MNHEY, CDR2 SMNVEV (reference sequence). With V trimmed by 5 bases and J by 0 bases, 9 bases remained unmatched. This CDR3 comprises 16 residues. Here the CDR3 reads CASSPSSGSYSYEQYF. DNA of the CDR3: TGTGCCAGCAGTCCGTCCAGCGGGAGCTACTCCTACGAGCAGTACTTC.

This clonotype has just a few counts. The chain employs TRBV20-1 and TRBJ2-1; TRBD2 agrees at 7 bases. The length of the CDR3 is 14 residues. Germline CDR1 is DFQATT and CDR2 is SNEGSKA (reference sequence). After removal of 6 bases from V and 7 bases from J, the junction contained 12 bases not matched to a gene. CDR3 DNA: TGCAGTGCCCCCTCGGTGGGGGGGTGGAATGAGCAGTTCTTC. It translates to CSAPSVGGWNEQFF.

V is TRBV12-3 or TRBV12-4 and J is TRBJ2-3, with TRBD2 matching over 9 bases. The CDR3 sequence is 13 residues long. The junction had 12 bases not matched to a gene; V was cut back by 6 bases and J by 14 bases. The CDR3 DNA sequence: TGTGCCAGCAGGGCTAGCGGGGACAGATACGCGTATTTT. It yields the protein CASRASGDRYAYF.

V gene TRBV9 combines with J gene TRBJ1-2; the match to TRBD1 covers 7 bases. After removal of 0 bases from V and 2 bases from J, the junction contained 4 bases not matched to a gene. This CDR3 region has 15 residues. Germline-derived CDR1 and CDR2 are SGDLS and YYNGEE. CDR3 bases: TGTGCCAGCAGCGTAGGACAGGGCGGAAACTATGGCTACACCTTC. Amino acid sequence: CASSVGQGGNYGYTF.

The V gene is TRBV29-1, the J gene TRBJ1-6, with D maybe TRBD1 (5 bases). The CDR3 loop spans 13 amino acids. Germline V gene sequence: CDR1 SQVTM, CDR2 ANQGSEA. V shed 4 bases and J shed 9 bases, with 13 bases lying between them. The CDR3 bases are TGCAGCGTTGGGGCAGGGCGGGCTTCACCCCTCCACTTT. It codes for CSVGAGRASPLHF.

The rearrangement uses TRBV20-1 and TRBJ1-2; 8 nucleotides align to TRBD1. The CDR3 runs 14 residues. The germline V gene encodes CDR1 DFQATT and CDR2 SNEGSKA (reference sequence). V shed 5 bases and J 6 bases; nucleotides not matched to a gene: 11. The CDR3 loop reads CSAGTGIYRNGYTF. For the CDR3, the DNA is TGCAGTGCTGGGACAGGAATCTATCGGAATGGCTACACCTTC.

V and J are TRBV12-3 or TRBV12-4 and TRBJ1-2; TRBD1 is a possible D gene (6 bases). The ends were cut back, 3 bases at V and 4 bases at J, with 12 bases in the middle. This CDR3 contains 14 residues. CDR3: CASSFLGGGYGYTF. The CDR3 bases are TGTGCCAGCAGTTTCCTAGGAGGGGGCTATGGCTACACCTTC.

The sample holds one count of this clonotype. J is TRBJ1-2 and V is TRBV6-1, with D unresolved. The CDR3 extends over 11 amino acids. Trimming removed 4 bases from V and 8 bases from J, with 8 bases in between. The germline V gene has CDR1 MNHNS and CDR2 SASEGT. The CDR3 region has the DNA TGTGCCAGCAGTGTTGGGTTAGGCTACACCTTC. Its protein is CASSVGLGYTF.

The chain joins TRBV6-5 to TRBJ1-1, with a weak D call TRBD1 (5 bases). Germline V gene data show CDR1 as MNHEY and CDR2 as SVGAGI. The V and J ends lost 0 bases and 4 bases respectively, with 12 bases between them. The CDR3 covers 15 residues. CDR3: CASSYSILGGTEAFF. CDR3 in DNA: TGTGCCAGCAGTTACTCTATTCTGGGGGGCACTGAAGCTTTCTTT.